Listed here are 3 T cell receptor beta chains from one sample, sequenced in a study of cytomegalovirus exposure and HLA in healthy donors. Sequencing used immunoSEQ multiplex PCR; TCRdb keeps in-frame clones, though not all of them. The sample has some 130,000 clones; 89% are singletons. Sequenced sample: PBMCs. These receptors came from a woman aged 18 to 35 in good health and CMV-seronegative.

The chain uses TRBV7-3 and TRBJ2-1; 8 bases map to TRBD1. The CDR3 has 13 amino acids. Germline CDR1 reads SGHTA; CDR2 reads FQGTGA. The J segment lost 8 bases and the V segment lost 5 bases, leaving 5 bases of the junction unmatched. CDR3 residues: CASSPTGVDEQFF. The CDR3 region has the DNA TGTGCCAGCAGCCCGACAGGGGTCGATGAGCAGTTCTTC.

The CDR3 bases are TGCAGCGTTCAGAGGGTTCGAGACACTGAAGCTTTCTTT. This sequence encodes CSVQRVRDTEAFF. The chain is built from TRBV29-1 and TRBJ1-1; D unclear. The CDR3 consists of 13 residues. Germline lookup yields CDR1 SQVTM and CDR2 ANQGSEA. V was trimmed by 5 bases and J by 3 bases, leaving 13 bases between them.

V and J are TRBV9 and TRBJ2-3, with D maybe TRBD1 (5 bases). Trimming removed 4 bases from V and 2 bases from J, with 17 bases in between. This CDR3 is built from 16 residues. Per germline, CDR1 SGDLS and CDR2 YYNGEE. The CDR3: CASSPRGHMNTDTQYF. In DNA form, the CDR3 reads TGTGCCAGCAGCCCCCGAGGACACATGAACACAGATACGCAGTATTTT. The entire variable domain, with the rest obtained from reference TRBV9 and TRBJ2-3, is as follows: DSGVTQTPKHLITATGQRVTLRCSPRSGDLSVYWYQQSLDQGLQFLIQYYNGEERAKGNILERFSAQQFPDLHSELNLSSLELGDSALYFCASSPRGHMNTDTQYFGPGTRLTVL.